This T cell receptor (beta chain) was observed in a study of T cell responses to AZD1222 COVID-19 vaccine. Measured with immunoSEQ multiplex PCR; TCRdb has only the in-frame clones, and not every one. The sample holds about 96,000 clones, approximately 87% seen once. The V gene lost 5 bases and the J gene lost 4 bases, with 36 bases spanning the gap. Germline CDR1 SGHRS, CDR2 YFSETQ. CDR3 length equals 21 residues. Study-level points and caveats: Vaccination with two AZD1222 doses was followed by a rise in Spike-specific TCR breadth and depth. A mostly white British donor set with more females was recruited, and clonal diversity was possibly underestimated.

A word on this clone: The antigen is undetermined.

The sample in question was peripheral blood, obtained on day 0 of AZD1222 vaccination. This receptor was obtained from an adult in good health. This chain uses TRBV5-1 with TRBJ2-5, with D possibly being TRBD2 (6 bases). CDR3 bases: TGCGCCAGCAGTATCGGGTCTAGCGCGAAATTTGAAATATGGGTCGGAGAGACCCAGTACTTC. Translation gives CASSIGSSAKFEIWVGETQYF.